Following are 5 T cell receptor beta chains from one sample sequenced in a study of CXCR3-negative and CXCR3-positive naive CD8 T cells. Study-level results: When CXCR3-positive naive cells were set against CXCR3-negative naive cells, the former had more hydrophobic TRB CDR3s.

TRB cDNA was prepared as libraries by UMI-labeled 5' RACE. No DNA is given; TCRdb re-called the 5' RACE reads and lists each CDR3 protein once. The sample data list 84,000 or so distinct CDR3 sequences. Their specific antigens are unknown. The specimen sequenced was naive CXCR3+ CD8+ T cells from blood. As for subset: CD45RO-CCR7+CD27+CD95- naive CD8+ T cells expressing CXCR3 (TNR3+). These TCRs come from a human donor in good health. Some clones in this sample may be carry-over from other donors' samples.

The J gene is TRBJ2-7, the V gene TRBV11-2; TCRdb indicates TRBD1, and absent DNA this call remains unverified. This CDR3 region has 13 residues. Germline V lookup: CDR1 SGHAT, CDR2 FQNNGV. The chain's CDR3 is CASSPGTGYEQYF.

The chain has TRBV5-1 and TRBJ2-1. This CDR3 region has 11 residues. The V gene's germline CDR1 is SGHRS and CDR2 YFSETQ. The CDR3 loop reads CASSLSDEQFF.

This sequence joins TRBV4-3 and TRBJ2-7; there is no DNA to check the TCRdb D call of TRBD2. Germline values: CDR1 LGHNA, CDR2 YSLEER. The CDR3 is 14 amino acids. CDR3 region: CASSQGTQFYEQYF.

The rearrangement uses TRBV28 and TRBJ1-1; TCRdb calls TRBD1, which cannot be checked without DNA. CDR3 size: 13 residues. Germline CDR1 reads MDHEN; CDR2 reads SYDVKM. The CDR3 reads CASSFRGYTEAFF.

The chain is built from TRBV27 and TRBJ2-2; TCRdb outputs TRBD2, but without DNA this stays unchecked. The germline V gene has CDR1 MNHEY and CDR2 SMNVEV (reference sequence). The CDR3 is made up of 16 amino acids. The CDR3 protein is CASSIGPNFYTGELFF.